Presented here are 15 T cell receptor beta chains from one specimen sequenced in a study of OX40 agonist ivuxolimab in advanced cancers. Generated by immunoSEQ multiplex PCR, the TCRdb table keeps only in-frame clones and is missing some. The profile shows around 140,000 clones, 90% of them singletons. This specimen consisted of CD4+ or CD8+ T cells sorted from blood, obtained in a trial of the OX40 agonist ivuxolimab. The receptor set was obtained from an adult with an advanced solid tumor such as melanoma, head and neck, liver or kidney cancer.

The gene calls are TRBV5-1 and TRBJ1-1, with D tentatively TRBD1 (5 bases). Germline loops: CDR1 SGHRS, CDR2 YFSETQ. The CDR3 contains 16 residues. The V end lost 7 bases, the J end lost 4 bases, and 23 bases lay between the germline ends. The CDR3 sequence is CASVSGPMGSTTEAFF. Written as DNA, the CDR3 is TGCGCCAGCGTTTCGGGACCTATGGGGTCTACCACTGAAGCTTTCTTT.

J is TRBJ2-1 and V is TRBV19; D uncertain. The CDR3 is made up of 13 amino acids. V was pared by 2 bases and J by 10 bases, with 12 bases between. Germline V gene lookup returns CDR1 LNHDA and CDR2 SQIVND (reference sequence). The CDR3 region is CASSIRGFGEQFF. CDR3 DNA: TGTGCCAGTAGTATACGAGGTTTTGGGGAGCAGTTCTTC.

The V and J genes are TRBV7-3 and TRBJ2-1, with a possible D match to TRBD2 (6 bases). Germline V CDR1 and CDR2: SGHTA, FQGTGA. CDR3 length equals 15 residues. V gave up 8 bases and J gave up 5 bases, with 19 bases separating them. The CDR3 DNA follows: TGTGCCAGCCAGGCAAGGCTAGCGCCTAACAATGAGCAGTTCTTC. This encodes CASQARLAPNNEQFF. Full variable domain (missing parts from reference TRBV7-3 and TRBJ2-1): GAGVSQTPSNKVTEKGKYVELRCDPISGHTALYWYRQSLGQGPEFLIYFQGTGAADDSGLPNDRFFAVRPEGSVSTLKIQRTERGDSAVYLCASQARLAPNNEQFFGPGTRLTVL.

This rearrangement joins TRBV19 to TRBJ2-7, with D possibly matching TRBD2 (6 bases). This CDR3 has 16 amino acids. V lost 6 bases, J lost 3 bases, and 21 bases lay in between. Germline V gives CDR1 LNHDA, CDR2 SQIVND (reference sequence). This CDR3 is CASSHTLPAGLYEQYF. In DNA, the CDR3 is TGTGCCAGTAGCCACACCCTCCCTGCGGGACTCTACGAGCAGTACTTC.

The chain couples TRBV25-1 to TRBJ2-7; TRBD2 is a possible D gene (6 bases). The CDR3 runs to 13 residues. Trimming took 5 bases from V and 3 from J, leaving 11 bases between them. Germline V gives CDR1 MGHDK, CDR2 SYGVNS. Here the CDR3 reads CASSRGLIYEQYF. The CDR3, as DNA: TGTGCCAGCAGTAGGGGACTCATCTACGAGCAGTACTTC.

The gene calls are TRBV28 and TRBJ1-4; D is possibly TRBD1 (5 bases). In germline, CDR1 is MDHEN, CDR2 SYDVKM. This CDR3 region has 10 residues. V lost 7 bases, J lost 8 bases, and 5 bases lay in between. The CDR3 loop reads CASKGEKLFF. CDR3 sequence (DNA): TGTGCCAGCAAGGGGGAAAAACTGTTTTTT.

The J gene is TRBJ1-5, the V gene TRBV30; possible D gene TRBD1, 6 bases. Trimming removed 4 bases at V and 10 bases at J, with 14 bases between. The CDR3 runs to 12 residues. In germline, CDR1 is GTSNPN, CDR2 SVGIG (reference sequence). This CDR3 is CAWNRASSPQHF. CDR3 in DNA: TGTGCCTGGAACAGGGCGTCCTCCCCCCAGCATTTT.

The rearrangement uses TRBV2 and TRBJ1-1; TRBD1 is a possible D gene (6 bases). Germline CDR1 and CDR2: SNHLY and FYNNEI. The CDR3 runs 14 residues. Between the trimmed V and J ends, which lost 7 bases and 10 bases, there was a span of 22 bases. The CDR3 coding sequence is TGTGCCAGCAAGCACGGACAGCAGGACTACGCAGCTTTCTTT. Its translation is CASKHGQQDYAAFF.

The V call is TRBV19, the J call TRBJ2-3; D may be TRBD1 (7 bases). The V end lost 10 bases, the J end lost 2 bases, and 13 bases lay between the germline ends. Germline assignment: CDR1 LNHDA and CDR2 SQIVND (reference sequence). The CDR3 contains 13 residues. This chain's CDR3 is CATRRGPTDTQYF. The CDR3 DNA sequence: TGTGCCACCCGGAGGGGGCCCACAGATACGCAGTATTTT. The full variable domain, completed using reference TRBV19 and TRBJ2-3, is DGGITQSPKYLFRKEGQNVTLSCEQNLNHDAMYWYRQDPGQGLRLIYYSQIVNDFQKGDIAEGYSVSREKKESFPLTVTSAQKNPTAFYLCATRRGPTDTQYFGPGTRLTVL.

The chain carries TRBV7-2 and TRBJ2-7; 7 bases line up with TRBD2. This CDR3 has 15 residues. CDR1 and CDR2 (germline): SGHTA, FQGNSA. Trimming removed 8 bases from V and 0 bases from J; junction bases left unmatched: 10. Here the CDR3 reads CASLATSGVSYEQYF. DNA for the CDR3: TGTGCCAGCCTCGCAACGAGCGGGGTCTCCTACGAGCAGTACTTC.

This clone was found once. The V and J genes are TRBV27 and TRBJ2-1; 9 nucleotides match TRBD2. The V gene end was trimmed by 5 bases and the J gene end by 7 bases; junction bases not matched to a gene: 3. From germline, CDR1 is MNHEY and CDR2 SMNVEV (reference sequence). There are 13 residues in the CDR3. The CDR3 nucleotides read TGTGCCAGCAGTGGGACTAGCTGGAATGAGCAGTTCTTC. Translating it yields CASSGTSWNEQFF.

The genes are TRBV10-3 and TRBJ1-1; no clear D. This CDR3 spans 14 amino acids. Germline CDR1 reads ENHRY; CDR2 reads SYGVKD. Between the trimmed V and J ends, which lost 3 bases and 4 bases, there was a span of 12 bases. Written as DNA, the CDR3 is TGTGCCATCAGTGACGGGCAGTCCTTCACTGAAGCTTTCTTT. This sequence encodes CAISDGQSFTEAFF.

This clone was counted once. The chain carries TRBV5-3 and TRBJ2-7; D unresolved. TRBV5-3 is noted as an ORF with a role that remains uncertain. This CDR3 has 14 amino acids. V lost 0 bases and J 3 bases, leaving 10 bases between the germline ends. This chain's CDR3 is CARSLGSPNYEQYF. In DNA, the CDR3 is TGTGCCAGAAGCTTGGGGAGTCCCAACTACGAGCAGTACTTC.

This clone was counted a few times. V gene TRBV5-1 combines with J gene TRBJ1-5; D is uncertain. This CDR3 has 17 residues. V lost 2 bases and J lost 0, with 15 bases in between. Germline CDR1 reads SGHRS; CDR2 reads YFSETQ. CDR3 in amino acids: CASSFDPLGNSNQPQHF. CDR3 DNA: TGCGCCAGCAGCTTTGACCCTCTTGGGAATAGCAATCAGCCCCAGCATTTT. Drawing the rest from reference TRBV5-1 and TRBJ1-5, the complete variable domain is KAGVTQTPRYLIKTRGQQVTLSCSPISGHRSVSWYQQTPGQGLQFLFEYFSETQRNKGNFPGRFSGRQFSNSRSEMNVSTLELGDSALYLCASSFDPLGNSNQPQHFGDGTRLSIL.

This chain connects TRBV7-3 to TRBJ2-1; 7 nucleotides agree with TRBD1. The length of the CDR3 is 15 residues. Germline CDR1 is SGHTA and CDR2 is FQGTGA. V shed 5 bases and J 2 bases; nucleotides not matched to a gene: 6. The CDR3 protein is CASSPDRAPYNEQFF. The CDR3 DNA sequence: TGTGCCAGCAGCCCCGACAGGGCCCCCTACAATGAGCAGTTCTTC.